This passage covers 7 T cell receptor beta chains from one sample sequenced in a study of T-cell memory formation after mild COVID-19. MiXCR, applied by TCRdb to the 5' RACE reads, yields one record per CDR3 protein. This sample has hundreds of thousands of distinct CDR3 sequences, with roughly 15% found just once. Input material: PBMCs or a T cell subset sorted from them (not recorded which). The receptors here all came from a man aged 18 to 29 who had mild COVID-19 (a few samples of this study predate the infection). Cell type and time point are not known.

The CDR3 DNA reads TGTGCCAGCAGCTTGGACAGGGGGAGAAACACCATATATTTT. Its protein product is CASSLDRGRNTIYF. The gene calls are TRBV7-9 and TRBJ1-3; 10 positions agree with TRBD1. This CDR3 contains 14 residues. Looked up from germline, CDR1 is SEHNR and CDR2 is FQNEAQ (reference sequence). Trimming at V came to 3 bases and at J to 5 bases, leaving 1 base not matched to a gene.

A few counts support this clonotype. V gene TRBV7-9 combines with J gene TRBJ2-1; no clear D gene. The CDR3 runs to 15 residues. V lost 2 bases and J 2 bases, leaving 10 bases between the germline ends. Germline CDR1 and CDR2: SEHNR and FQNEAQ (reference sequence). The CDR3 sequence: CASSLKGTAYNEQFF. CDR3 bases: TGTGCCAGCAGCTTAAAGGGAACGGCCTACAATGAGCAGTTCTTC.

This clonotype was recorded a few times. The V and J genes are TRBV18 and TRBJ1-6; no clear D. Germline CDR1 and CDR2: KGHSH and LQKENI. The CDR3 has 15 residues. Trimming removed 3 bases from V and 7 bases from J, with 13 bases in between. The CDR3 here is CASSPLQTENSPLHF. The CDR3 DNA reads TGTGCCAGCTCACCCCTGCAGACGGAAAATTCACCCCTCCACTTT.

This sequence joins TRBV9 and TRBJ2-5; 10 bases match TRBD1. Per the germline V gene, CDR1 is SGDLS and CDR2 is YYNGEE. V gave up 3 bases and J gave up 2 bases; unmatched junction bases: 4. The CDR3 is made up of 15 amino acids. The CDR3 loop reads CASSAGDRGQETQYF. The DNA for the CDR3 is TGTGCCAGCAGCGCGGGGGACAGGGGACAAGAGACCCAGTACTTC.

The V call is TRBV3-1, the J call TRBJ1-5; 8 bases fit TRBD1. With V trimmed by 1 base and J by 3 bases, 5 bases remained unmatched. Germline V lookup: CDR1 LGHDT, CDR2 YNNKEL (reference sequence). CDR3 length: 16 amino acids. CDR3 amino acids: CASSQGTGTFNQPQHF. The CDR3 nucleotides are TGTGCCAGCAGCCAAGGGACAGGGACTTTCAATCAGCCCCAGCATTTT.

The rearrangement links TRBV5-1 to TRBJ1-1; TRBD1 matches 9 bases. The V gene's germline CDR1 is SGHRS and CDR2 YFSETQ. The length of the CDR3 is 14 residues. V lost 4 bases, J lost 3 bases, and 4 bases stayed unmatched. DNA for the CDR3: TGCGCCAGCAGCGTAGACAGGGGGGACACTGAAGCTTTCTTT. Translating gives CASSVDRGDTEAFF. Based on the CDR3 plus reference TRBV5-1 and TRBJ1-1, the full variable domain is KAGVTQTPRYLIKTRGQQVTLSCSPISGHRSVSWYQQTPGQGLQFLFEYFSETQRNKGNFPGRFSGRQFSNSRSEMNVSTLELGDSALYLCASSVDRGDTEAFFGQGTRLTVV.

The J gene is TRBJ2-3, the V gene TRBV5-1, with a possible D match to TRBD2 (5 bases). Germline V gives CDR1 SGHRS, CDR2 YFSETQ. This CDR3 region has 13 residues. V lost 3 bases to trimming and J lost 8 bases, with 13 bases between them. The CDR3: CASSWDAGGTQYF. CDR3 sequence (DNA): TGCGCCAGCAGCTGGGATGCTGGAGGTACGCAGTATTTT. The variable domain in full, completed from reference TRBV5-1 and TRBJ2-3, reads KAGVTQTPRYLIKTRGQQVTLSCSPISGHRSVSWYQQTPGQGLQFLFEYFSETQRNKGNFPGRFSGRQFSNSRSEMNVSTLELGDSALYLCASSWDAGGTQYFGPGTRLTVL.